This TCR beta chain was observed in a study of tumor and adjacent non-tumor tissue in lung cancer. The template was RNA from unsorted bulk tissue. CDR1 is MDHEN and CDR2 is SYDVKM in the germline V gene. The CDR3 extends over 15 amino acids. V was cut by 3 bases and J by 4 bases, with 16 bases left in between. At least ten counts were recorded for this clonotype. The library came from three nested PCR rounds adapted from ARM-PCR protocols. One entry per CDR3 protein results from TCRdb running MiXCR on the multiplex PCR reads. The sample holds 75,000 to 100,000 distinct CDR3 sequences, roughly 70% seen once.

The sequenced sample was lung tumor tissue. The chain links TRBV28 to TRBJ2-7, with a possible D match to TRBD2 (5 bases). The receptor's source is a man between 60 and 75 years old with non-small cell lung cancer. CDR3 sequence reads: CASSFSRGLSYEQYF. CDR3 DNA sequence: TGTGCCAGCAGTTTTTCCAGAGGACTGTCGTACGAGCAGTACTTC. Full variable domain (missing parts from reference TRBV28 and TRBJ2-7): DVKVTQSSRYLVKRTGEKVFLECVQDMDHENMFWYRQDPGLGLRLIYFSYDVKMKEKGDIPEGYSVSREKKERFSLILESASTNQTSMYLCASSFSRGLSYEQYFGPGTRLTVT.